The 20 T cell receptor beta chains in this list originate from one sample, sequenced in a study of CD8 T cells in ankylosing spondylitis (dated by TCRdb to about 2017). To prepare the library, 5' RACE was applied. These reads were obtained on an Illumina HiSeq 2500. In-frame beta chains were kept once TCRdb had trimmed the public reads at Q25 with fastp and called clones with MiXCR. Every distinct CDR3 protein forms one entry, paired with its most common genes and DNA. The sample includes tens of thousands of distinct CDR3 sequences, with roughly 27% observed a single time. The ten largest clones capture approximately 59% of the sample. The specimen sequenced was blood, either unsorted or a sorted T cell fraction (not recorded which). The receptor source for this set is a male donor with ankylosing spondylitis or in good health (not recorded which).

The chain is built from TRBV5-6 and TRBJ1-1; no definite D call. The CDR3 has 16 amino acids. V was cut by 1 base and J by 4 bases, with 17 bases left in between. Germline V gives CDR1 SGHDT, CDR2 YYEEEE. The CDR3 is CASSLFSRVPITEAFF. CDR3 DNA: TGTGCCAGCAGCTTGTTCTCCCGGGTCCCGATCACTGAAGCTTTCTTT.

The chain links TRBV20-1 to TRBJ1-5; D might be TRBD1 (5 bases). The CDR3 sequence is 16 residues long. The V and J ends lost 3 bases and 1 base respectively, with 16 bases between them. Germline CDR1 reads DFQATT; CDR2 reads SNEGSKA (reference sequence). The CDR3 reads CSASLGPGTSNQPQHF. The CDR3 DNA reads TGCAGTGCTAGTCTCGGGCCCGGGACGAGCAATCAGCCCCAGCATTTT.

In its sample, this clonotype was seen once. The chain combines TRBV7-9 with TRBJ1-4, with a tentative D call TRBD1 (5 bases). V lost 4 bases, J lost 10 bases, and 22 bases lay in between. This CDR3 has 16 amino acids. Germline CDR1 reads SEHNR; CDR2 reads FQNEAQ (reference sequence). CDR3 amino acids: CASSSNPRTGQGKLFF. As DNA, the CDR3 is TGTGCCAGCAGCTCTAATCCCCGGACGGGGCAGGGAAAACTGTTTTTT.

This clonotype was counted at least ten times. V and J are TRBV12-3 or TRBV12-4 and TRBJ1-2; no firm D call. CDR3 length: 10 amino acids. Trimming removed 5 bases from V and 6 bases from J, with 4 bases in between. The CDR3 coding sequence is TGTGCCAGCAGTGGACATGGCTACACCTTC. Translating it yields CASSGHGYTF.

CDR3 in DNA: TGTGCCAGCAGCGTAGGGGGTGAGGGGTTTGGTGAAAAACTGTTTTTT. Translation gives CASSVGGEGFGEKLFF. The chain joins TRBV9 to TRBJ1-4, with D perhaps TRBD1 (5 bases). The CDR3 contains 16 residues. Per the germline V gene, CDR1 is SGDLS and CDR2 is YYNGEE. V was clipped by 0 bases and J by 7 bases, with 16 bases between them.

The chain couples TRBV6-1 to TRBJ2-7; a weak D match, TRBD1 (6 bases). From germline, CDR1 is MNHNS and CDR2 SASEGT. V lost 7 bases and J 2 bases, leaving 18 bases between the germline ends. The CDR3 runs to 15 residues. This chain's CDR3 is CASTRTTGTPYEQYV. The DNA of the CDR3 is TGTGCCAGCACCCGGACCACCGGGACACCCTACGAGCAGTACGTC.

This chain uses TRBV2 with TRBJ2-2; 7 positions agree with TRBD1. Germline assignment: CDR1 SNHLY and CDR2 FYNNEI. V shed 11 bases, J shed 3 bases, and the junction held 3 bases outside the gene matches. This CDR3 spans 12 amino acids. The CDR3 region is CAAGTDTGELFF. Here the CDR3 DNA reads TGTGCCGCCGGGACAGACACCGGGGAGCTGTTTTTT.

The genes are TRBV5-1 and TRBJ2-5; no definite D call. Germline CDR1 and CDR2: SGHRS and YFSETQ. V gave up 2 bases and J gave up 5 bases, with 13 bases separating them. The CDR3 is made up of 14 amino acids. DNA of the CDR3: TGCGCCAGCAGCTTAATGAATGAGCGTGAGACCCAGTACTTC. Amino acids: CASSLMNERETQYF.

This clonotype has a count of ten or more. This chain connects TRBV20-1 to TRBJ2-7, with 9 bases matching TRBD1. The J segment lost 6 bases and the V segment lost 6 bases, leaving 12 bases of the junction unmatched. Germline CDR1 reads DFQATT; CDR2 reads SNEGSKA (reference sequence). The CDR3 spans 14 residues. CDR3 protein: CSAVPGQGHPEQYF. The CDR3 DNA sequence: TGCAGTGCGGTGCCGGGACAGGGCCATCCCGAGCAGTACTTC.

In its sample, this clonotype was seen a few times. V gene TRBV11-2 combines with J gene TRBJ2-3; 10 positions match TRBD2. Unmatched junction bases numbered 22, after V lost 5 bases and J lost 5 bases. Germline V gene lookup returns CDR1 SGHAT and CDR2 FQNNGV. This CDR3 comprises 20 residues. The CDR3 coding sequence is TGTGCCAGCAGCCGAAGGATCACGAGCGGGGGGGTTCGTGGTAGAGATACGCAGTATTTT. The encoded protein is CASSRRITSGGVRGRDTQYF.

Of note for this clonotype: A much bigger clone sits one base away, suggesting this may be a read error. This chain joins TRBV20-1 and TRBJ1-5, with no clear D. Germline V gene lookup returns CDR1 DFQATT and CDR2 SNEGSKA (reference sequence). Trimming cost V 1 base and J 6 bases, with 10 bases left between them. The CDR3 is 13 residues long. CDR3 DNA: TGCAGTGCTAGAGCCTCGGGCTCTCAGCCCCAGCATTTT. This codes for CSARASGSQPQHF.

The sample holds a few counts of this clonotype. The chain has TRBV5-1 and TRBJ2-7, with 9 bases aligning to TRBD1. V was clipped by 4 bases and J by 4 bases; unmatched bases: 6. Germline-derived CDR1 and CDR2 are SGHRS and YFSETQ. CDR3 size: 14 residues. CDR3 loop: CASSPYGQGYEQYF. CDR3 sequence (DNA): TGCGCCAGCAGCCCGTACGGACAGGGGTACGAGCAGTACTTC.

This clonotype was picked up one time. The J gene is TRBJ2-3, the V gene TRBV7-8; D remains ambiguous. V was cut by 5 bases and J by 6 bases, with 12 bases left in between. Germline values: CDR1 SGHVS, CDR2 FQNEAQ. The CDR3 runs 13 residues. CDR3 nucleotide sequence: TGTGCCAGCAGCCCCCAGAGGCAGGATACGCAGTATTTT. It specifies CASSPQRQDTQYF.

This clonotype was picked up a small number of times. This chain uses TRBV30 with TRBJ1-1; D not certain. This CDR3 has 10 residues. Germline assignment: CDR1 GTSNPN and CDR2 SVGIG (reference sequence). The V and J ends lost 2 bases and 8 bases respectively, with 6 bases between them. CDR3 in amino acids: CAWSRAEAFF. The CDR3 DNA is TGTGCCTGGAGTCGGGCAGAAGCTTTCTTT.

This clonotype occurred a few times. This chain uses TRBV28 with TRBJ1-4; D is possibly TRBD1 (5 bases). Germline-derived CDR1 and CDR2 are MDHEN and SYDVKM. The CDR3 is made up of 15 amino acids. V lost 10 bases, J lost 5 bases, and 20 bases lay in between. The CDR3 spells CATVSPGRGNEKLFF. In DNA, the CDR3 is TGTGCCACCGTCTCCCCGGGACGGGGAAATGAAAAACTGTTTTTT.

This clonotype was observed a few times. The rearrangement joins TRBV7-2 to TRBJ2-3; a weak D match, TRBD2 (7 bases). The CDR3 extends over 15 amino acids. Germline V lookup: CDR1 SGHTA, CDR2 FQGNSA. V shed 1 base and J shed 2 bases, with 10 bases lying between them. CDR3 sequence: CASSLVGGPTDTQYF. The DNA for the CDR3 is TGTGCCAGCAGCTTAGTCGGGGGGCCCACAGATACGCAGTATTTT.

The genes are TRBV7-8 and TRBJ2-7; either TRBD1 or TRBD2 may fit D (5 bases each). Germline V gene data show CDR1 as SGHVS and CDR2 as FQNEAQ. The length of the CDR3 is 14 residues. The germline V and J ends were trimmed by 2 bases and 3 bases, with 11 bases remaining between them. As DNA, the CDR3 is TGTGCCAGCAGCTTATCGGGGACGGGCTACGAGCAGTACTTC. Amino acid sequence: CASSLSGTGYEQYF.

The V call is TRBV29-1, the J call TRBJ2-5; D unresolved. This CDR3 has 12 residues. Germline CDR1 SQVTM, CDR2 ANQGSEA. Trimming took off 4 bases at V and 5 bases at J, with 11 bases between the two ends. The CDR3 bases are TGCAGCGTTGGGTTCTTGGCGGAGACCCAGTACTTC. Translation gives CSVGFLAETQYF. Variable domain in full (rest from reference TRBV29-1 and TRBJ2-5): SAVISQKPSRDICQRGTSLTIQCQVDSQVTMMFWYRQQPGQSLTLIATANQGSEATYESGFVIDKFPISRPNLTFSTLTVSNMSPEDSSIYLCSVGFLAETQYFGPGTRLLVL.

A few counts support this clonotype. J is TRBJ1-5 and V is TRBV7-2, with D unresolved. The V end lost 2 bases, the J end lost 4 bases, and 9 bases lay between the germline ends. The CDR3 is 14 residues long. Germline V gene data show CDR1 as SGHTA and CDR2 as FQGNSA. The CDR3 DNA is TGTGCCAGCAGCTTACACACAATTAATCAGCCCCAGCATTTT. This encodes CASSLHTINQPQHF.

The rearrangement joins TRBV12-3 or TRBV12-4 to TRBJ2-3; D is unclear. The CDR3 totals 14 residues. Between the trimmed V and J ends, which lost 1 base and 2 bases, there was a span of 7 bases. Here the CDR3 reads CASSLGFATDTQYF. DNA of the CDR3: TGTGCCAGCAGTTTAGGGTTCGCCACAGATACGCAGTATTTT.